This T cell receptor beta chain was documented in a study of blood T cell repertoires in COVID-19. The wider study: The origin of the acute and convalescent COVID-19 samples was the United States, Italy and Spain. Nucleic acid was either cDNA or gDNA, and it came from T cells, B-cell-depleted T cells, or PBMCs.

Germline V CDR1 and CDR2: MRHNA, SNTAGT. There are 14 residues in the CDR3. V shed 5 bases, J shed 3 bases, and the junction held 5 bases outside the gene matches. TCRdb's copy holds only in-frame clones and misses some; the assay was immunoSEQ multiplex PCR. The table has about 170,000 clones, about 87% seen once; the top ten hold about 2.6%. This receptor was obtained from a woman of 80 years or more with COVID-19, enrolled during active disease. The J gene is TRBJ1-2, the V gene TRBV6-4; 8 bases fit TRBD1. Sequencing was performed on peripheral blood. The CDR3 here is CASSPDRGDYGYTF. DNA of the CDR3: TGTGCCAGCAGTCCAGACAGGGGAGACTATGGCTACACCTTC.